These 8 T cell receptor beta chains share one sample of origin, sequenced in a study of control samples from healthy donors and cancer patients. Some clones are missing from TCRdb's copy, which holds only in-frame ones; the method was immunoSEQ multiplex PCR. The sample includes more than 70,000 clones, around 92% of them seen just once. The specimen was PBMCs. The receptors originated from a man aged 60 to 75 with lung cancer.

The rearrangement links TRBV18 to TRBJ1-2; possible D gene TRBD1, 6 bases. The CDR3 spans 11 residues. Germline CDR1 and CDR2: KGHSH and LQKENI. Trimming stripped 6 bases from V and 13 bases from J, with 15 bases between. The CDR3 sequence is CASSAGGSGTF. CDR3 nucleotide sequence: TGTGCCAGCTCCGCCGGGGGCAGTGGCACCTTC.

The chain has TRBV9 and TRBJ1-1; 8 nucleotides agree with TRBD1. Per the germline V gene, CDR1 is SGDLS and CDR2 is YYNGEE. The length of the CDR3 is 14 residues. The J segment lost 4 bases and the V segment lost 3 bases, leaving 5 bases of the junction unmatched. The CDR3 region has the DNA TGTGCCAGCAGCGAAGATGACAGGGGCACTGAAGCTTTCTTT. Translation gives CASSEDDRGTEAFF. The whole variable domain, remainder taken from reference TRBV9 and TRBJ1-1, is DSGVTQTPKHLITATGQRVTLRCSPRSGDLSVYWYQQSLDQGLQFLIQYYNGEERAKGNILERFSAQQFPDLHSELNLSSLELGDSALYFCASSEDDRGTEAFFGQGTRLTVV.

The chain employs TRBV18 and TRBJ1-4; TRBD1 might be the D (6 bases). The CDR3 is made up of 14 amino acids. The V and J ends lost 2 bases and 4 bases respectively, with 8 bases between them. Per germline, CDR1 KGHSH and CDR2 LQKENI. DNA of the CDR3: TGTGCCAGCTCACCAAGGACAGTTAATGAAAAACTGTTTTTT. Protein: CASSPRTVNEKLFF.

This CDR3 is CASSESSGRVGTQYF. The CDR3 DNA is TGCGCCAGCAGTGAATCCTCGGGTCGGGTAGGGACCCAGTACTTC. The chain links TRBV10-1 to TRBJ2-5, with D unclear. CDR1 and CDR2 (germline): WNHNN, SYGVQD (reference sequence). V lost 3 bases to trimming and J lost 7 bases, with 18 bases between them. The CDR3 runs to 15 residues.

The V and J genes are TRBV5-4 and TRBJ2-4; TRBD2 matches at 16 bases. Losses at the gene ends were 3 bases for V and 3 bases for J; bases not matched to a gene: 9. Germline V gene sequence: CDR1 SGHNT, CDR2 YYREEE (reference sequence). The CDR3 is 19 residues long. This CDR3 is CASSSLGTSGGAGKNIQYF. The CDR3 DNA follows: TGTGCCAGCAGCTCCTTAGGGACTAGCGGGGGGGCCGGCAAAAACATTCAGTACTTC.

This clone was observed a handful of times. This chain uses TRBV6-5 with TRBJ1-1; 7 bases map to TRBD1. Losses at the gene ends were 8 bases for V and 1 base for J; bases not matched to a gene: 7. CDR1 and CDR2 from the germline V gene are MNHEY and SVGAGI. CDR3 size: 14 residues. This CDR3 is CASQGGSGNTEAFF. The CDR3 DNA reads as TGTGCCAGCCAAGGGGGCAGCGGGAACACTGAAGCTTTCTTT.

The genes are TRBV27 and TRBJ1-4; the match to TRBD1 covers 8 bases. Germline-derived CDR1 and CDR2 are MNHEY and SMNVEV (reference sequence). This CDR3 is 15 amino acids long. V shed 4 bases, J shed 3 bases, and the junction held 4 bases outside the gene matches. The CDR3 is CASSSTGVPNEKLFF. As DNA, the CDR3 is TGTGCCAGCAGTTCGACAGGGGTGCCTAATGAAAAACTGTTTTTT.

The chain couples TRBV5-1 to TRBJ2-2, with D tentatively TRBD1 (6 bases). Between the trimmed V and J ends, which lost 0 bases and 3 bases, there was a span of 12 bases. The germline gives CDR1 SGHRS, CDR2 YFSETQ. The CDR3 contains 16 residues. Here the CDR3 DNA reads TGCGCCAGCAGCTTGGCCCCAGGGGCGCACACCGGGGAGCTGTTTTTT. Encoded protein: CASSLAPGAHTGELFF.